This T cell receptor (beta chain) came from a study of blood T cell repertoires in COVID-19. Study as a whole: COVID-19 samples, acute and convalescent, were from the United States, Italy and Spain.

Using immunoSEQ multiplex PCR, the repertoire was profiled, and TCRdb retains in-frame clones only, with some absent. Among some 20,000 clones listed, 80% to 90% were seen once. The germline V and J ends were trimmed by 4 bases and 0 bases, with 13 bases remaining between them. Germline CDR1 SGHTA, CDR2 FQGNSA. This CDR3 is built from 15 residues. The sample taken for sequencing was peripheral blood. The TCR sequence derives from a human donor in a cohort sampled during active COVID-19. This chain joins TRBV7-2 and TRBJ2-7; D is uncertain. CDR3 nucleotides: TGTGCCAGCAGCTACCCAGAGCGACCCTCCTACGAGCAGTACTTC. Translating gives CASSYPERPSYEQYF.